A single sample is the source of the 9 T cell receptor beta chains below, sequenced in a study of blood T cell repertoires in COVID-19. Method: immunoSEQ multiplex PCR; TCRdb's copy keeps in-frame clones and lacks some. Of approximately 200,000 clones in the sample, roughly 81% were seen once. The source material was peripheral blood. These receptors all stem from a woman of 80 years or more with COVID-19, enrolled during active disease.

The chain uses TRBV6-4 and TRBJ2-3; 8 bases are shared with TRBD1. Germline CDR1 is MRHNA and CDR2 is SNTAGT. The CDR3 runs to 14 residues. J lost 5 bases, V lost 4 bases, and 5 bases had no gene match. The CDR3 sequence is CASSAQGAEDTQYF. DNA of the CDR3: TGTGCCAGCAGTGCCCAGGGGGCCGAAGATACGCAGTATTTT.

The rearrangement uses TRBV3-1 (or the pseudogene TRBV3-2) and TRBJ2-7; no definite D call. Per germline, CDR1 LGHDT and CDR2 YNNKEL (reference sequence). This CDR3 contains 12 residues. V lost 2 bases, J lost 5 bases, and 7 bases lay in between. The chain's CDR3 is CASSQHLDEQYF. CDR3 nucleotide sequence: TGTGCCAGCAGCCAACATCTAGACGAGCAGTACTTC.

The chain uses TRBV29-1 and TRBJ1-2; maybe TRBD1 (6 bases). This CDR3 is 13 amino acids long. Per germline, CDR1 SQVTM and CDR2 ANQGSEA. The germline V and J ends were trimmed by 6 bases and 3 bases, with 14 bases remaining between them. CDR3 region: CSVATGGDYGYTF. The CDR3 nucleotides read TGCAGCGTCGCGACAGGTGGAGACTATGGCTACACCTTC.

The V and J genes are TRBV5-4 and TRBJ2-7; 11 bases align to TRBD1. Germline CDR1 and CDR2: SGHNT and YYREEE (reference sequence). CDR3 length: 15 amino acids. The J segment lost 7 bases and the V segment lost 7 bases, leaving 13 bases of the junction unmatched. Here the CDR3 DNA reads TGTGCCAGCGGAACCCCCCGGGACAGGGGGGGAGAGCAGTACTTC. Protein sequence: CASGTPRDRGGEQYF.

This sequence joins TRBV5-5 and TRBJ1-2; no definite D call. From germline, CDR1 is SGHKS and CDR2 YYEKEE (reference sequence). The CDR3 sequence is 12 residues long. V lost 2 bases to trimming and J lost 4 bases, with 6 bases between them. Here the CDR3 reads CASSFDSYGYTF. The CDR3 bases are TGTGCCAGCAGCTTTGACTCCTATGGCTACACCTTC.

The chain has TRBV24-1 and TRBJ2-7; D possibly corresponds to TRBD1 (5 bases). This CDR3 contains 15 residues. Germline V gene sequence: CDR1 KGHDR, CDR2 SFDVKD. V was pared by 3 bases and J by 5 bases, with 16 bases between. Written as DNA, the CDR3 is TGTGCCACCAGTGATGCCCGGGCAGGGCTTCACGAGCAGTACTTC. Residues: CATSDARAGLHEQYF.

The chain joins TRBV5-4 to TRBJ2-3; tentatively, D is TRBD2 (5 bases). CDR1 and CDR2 (germline): SGHNT, YYREEE (reference sequence). Trimming left V 4 bases short and J 0 bases short, with 15 bases between. The CDR3 runs to 16 residues. The CDR3 loop reads CASSPPSGISTDTQYF. The CDR3 coding sequence is TGTGCCAGCAGCCCCCCAAGCGGCATCAGCACAGATACGCAGTATTTT.

The chain links TRBV13 to TRBJ2-7; weak D call: TRBD1 (6 bases). The germline V and J ends were trimmed by 4 bases and 6 bases, with 16 bases remaining between them. The CDR3 is 14 amino acids. Germline V CDR1 and CDR2: PRHDT, FYEKMQ (reference sequence). The CDR3 loop reads CASSSRQVLGEQYF. CDR3 nucleotides: TGTGCCAGCAGCTCCAGACAGGTCCTGGGCGAGCAGTACTTC.

The J gene is TRBJ2-5, the V gene TRBV12-3 or TRBV12-4, with 9 positions matching TRBD2. Trimming removed 4 bases from V and 4 bases from J; junction bases left unmatched: 1. The CDR3 length is 13 residues. DNA of the CDR3: TGTGCCAGCAGTTCGACTAGCGGAGAGACCCAGTACTTC. Translation gives CASSSTSGETQYF.